Listed below are T cell receptor beta chains from one sample, sequenced in a study of blood T cell repertoires in COVID-19. Clones were read by immunoSEQ multiplex PCR, and TCRdb kept only the in-frame ones, dropping some. The sample contains approximately 200,000 clones, nearly 90% of which appear only once. Sequencing was done on a sample of PBMCs or T cells enriched from blood (not recorded which). Receptors originate from a man aged 25-45 years who had recovered from COVID-19. Both conserved end residues are part of each CDR3. A D gene is named only where the DNA matches it firmly. A clone size is listed for some rows: how often the clone was seen (once, few, many), or a class if it is expanded.

D,size,V,J,DNA,CDR3
TRBD1,.,TRBV18,TRBJ1-5,TGTGCCAGCTCCTATGCTACAGGGGATCAGCCCCAGCATTTT,CASSYATGDQPQHF
.,.,TRBV13,TRBJ1-2,TGTGCCAGCAGCTTAGGGGCAGGGGTCCACTATGGCTACACCTTC,CASSLGAGVHYGYTF
.,.,TRBV28,TRBJ2-7,TGTGCCAGCAGCAGGGGAACCTACGAGCAGTACTTC,CASSRGTYEQYF
TRBD1,once,TRBV6-1,TRBJ1-6,TGTGCCAGCAGTGAAGCATCCGGGACAGCCAATTCACCCCTCCACTTT,CASSEASGTANSPLHF
.,.,TRBV6-1,TRBJ2-3,TGTGCCAGCAGTGAGACAGTGGTGCCCACAGATACGCAGTATTTT,CASSETVVPTDTQYF
.,.,TRBV9,TRBJ1-6,TGTGCCAGCAGCCCTTTCAGCGCCTACTCCTATAATTCACCCCTCCACTTT,CASSPFSAYSYNSPLHF
TRBD1,.,TRBV10-3,TRBJ1-1,TGTGCCATCAGTTCGACAGGGGTAGGTTCTGAAGCTTTCTTT,CAISSTGVGSEAFF
TRBD2,once,TRBV5-1,TRBJ2-1,TGCGCCAGCAGCTTGGGGGCGACTAGCGGAAGGGATGAGCAGTTCTTC,CASSLGATSGRDEQFF
.,once,TRBV30,TRBJ1-4,TGTGCCTGGAGTGTTCCCTGGAGAAATAATGAAAAACTGTTTTTT,CAWSVPWRNNEKLFF
TRBD1,.,TRBV4-1,TRBJ2-2,TGCGCCAGCAGCCAAGAGTGGACAGGGAACACCGGGGAGCTGTTTTTT,CASSQEWTGNTGELFF
TRBD2,.,TRBV5-5,TRBJ2-1,TGTGCCAGCAGCTTTGCTAGCGGGGGCCTCTACAATGAGCAGTTCTTC,CASSFASGGLYNEQFF
TRBD2,.,TRBV6-1,TRBJ2-3,TGTGCCAGCAGTGAAGCGTATTTCCTAGCGGGGTCTAGCACAGATACGCAGTATTTT,CASSEAYFLAGSSTDTQYF
TRBD1,.,TRBV6-6,TRBJ1-6,TGTGCCAGCAGCCGACAGGGTGGCGGCTCCGATAATTCACCCCTCCACTTT,CASSRQGGGSDNSPLHF
.,.,TRBV29-1,TRBJ1-2,TGCAGCGTTGAGTCTTTGGCCAGAGAAACTAATGGCTACACCTTC,CSVESLARETNGYTF
.,.,TRBV28,TRBJ1-5,TGTGCCAGCACCCAGGGGCCAAATCAGCCCCAGCATTTT,CASTQGPNQPQHF
TRBD1,.,TRBV3-1/TRBV3-2,TRBJ2-7,TGTGCCAGCAGCCAAGCCTTACTGGGACAGGGTGTCTACGAGCAGTACTTC,CASSQALLGQGVYEQYF
TRBD1,.,TRBV15,TRBJ1-5,TGTGCCACCAGCAGGCAGCGACGGGACAGGGATCAGCCCCAGCATTTT,CATSRQRRDRDQPQHF
TRBD1,once,TRBV12-5,TRBJ2-7,TGTGCTAGTCTTATTTGGTCGGAACAGGGGGCCTACGAGCAGTACTTC,CASLIWSEQGAYEQYF
.,.,TRBV30,TRBJ2-4,TGTGCCTGGAGTTTGTGGCTAGCCAAAAACATTCAGTACTTC,CAWSLWLAKNIQYF
.,.,TRBV7-3,TRBJ1-2,TGTGCCAGCAGCTTGAACAGGGTTCGGGGCTACACCTTC,CASSLNRVRGYTF
TRBD1,.,TRBV6-1,TRBJ2-2,TGTGCCAGCAGTAAAGGGGCCGGGACAGGGCTCCGGGAGCTGTTTTTT,CASSKGAGTGLRELFF
.,.,TRBV19,TRBJ2-7,TGTGCCAGTAGTACCTGGAGGGAGCGATCCTACGAGCAGTACTTC,CASSTWRERSYEQYF
TRBD2,.,TRBV19,TRBJ2-1,TGTGCCAGTAGTATCGGAGCGGGAGGTGAGCAGTTCTTC,CASSIGAGGEQFF
TRBD1,.,TRBV6-5,TRBJ1-2,TGTGCCAGCTCGGGCAGGGGGCGCGGTGGCTACACCTTC,CASSGRGRGGYTF
.,.,TRBV21-1,TRBJ2-2,TGTGCCAGCAGCAAACTAGCGGGGGGGCTCTTTTCCGGGGAGCTGTTTTTT,CASSKLAGGLFSGELFF
TRBD1,.,TRBV18,TRBJ2-7,TGTGCCAGCTCCCCCGGGTTGGGACAGGGGGTTTTCGAGCAGTACTTC,CASSPGLGQGVFEQYF
.,.,TRBV7-2,TRBJ2-1,TGTGCCAGCTCTAAGGCGGGGCTTTCCTACAATGAGCAGTTCTTC,CASSKAGLSYNEQFF
.,.,TRBV5-8,TRBJ2-3,TGTGCCAGCAGCTTGGGACAGCATGCAGATACGCAGTATTTT,CASSLGQHADTQYF